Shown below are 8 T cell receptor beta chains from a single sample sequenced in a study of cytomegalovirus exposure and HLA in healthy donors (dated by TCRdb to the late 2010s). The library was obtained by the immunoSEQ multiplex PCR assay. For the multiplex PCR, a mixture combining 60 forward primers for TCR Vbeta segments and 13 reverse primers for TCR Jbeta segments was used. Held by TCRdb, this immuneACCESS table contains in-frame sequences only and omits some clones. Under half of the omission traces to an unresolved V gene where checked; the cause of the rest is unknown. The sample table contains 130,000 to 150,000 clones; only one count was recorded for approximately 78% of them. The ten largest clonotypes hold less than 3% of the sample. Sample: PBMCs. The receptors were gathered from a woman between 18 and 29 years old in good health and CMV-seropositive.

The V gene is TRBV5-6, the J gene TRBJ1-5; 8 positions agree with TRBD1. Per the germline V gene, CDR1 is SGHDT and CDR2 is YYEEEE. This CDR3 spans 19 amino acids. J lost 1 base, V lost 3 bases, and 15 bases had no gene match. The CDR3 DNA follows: TGTGCCAGCAGCTCGGTTGGGGCAGGGGGCTATTGGAGCAATCAGCCCCAGCATTTT. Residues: CASSSVGAGGYWSNQPQHF.

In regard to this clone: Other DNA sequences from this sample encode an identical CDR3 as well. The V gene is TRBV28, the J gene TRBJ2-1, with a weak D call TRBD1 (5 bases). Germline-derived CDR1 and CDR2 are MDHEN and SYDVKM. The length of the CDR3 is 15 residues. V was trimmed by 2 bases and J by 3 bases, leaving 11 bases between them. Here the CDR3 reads CASSLTAGRYNEQFF. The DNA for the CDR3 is TGTGCCAGCAGTTTAACGGCAGGGCGCTACAATGAGCAGTTCTTC. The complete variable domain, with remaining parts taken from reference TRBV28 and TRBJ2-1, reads DVKVTQSSRYLVKRTGEKVFLECVQDMDHENMFWYRQDPGLGLRLIYFSYDVKMKEKGDIPEGYSVSREKKERFSLILESASTNQTSMYLCASSLTAGRYNEQFFGPGTRLTVL.

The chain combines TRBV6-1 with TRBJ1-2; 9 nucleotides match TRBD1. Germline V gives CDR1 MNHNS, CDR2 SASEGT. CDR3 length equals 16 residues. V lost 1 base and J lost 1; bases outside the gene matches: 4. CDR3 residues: CASSEDRGRNNYGYTF. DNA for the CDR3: TGTGCCAGCAGTGAAGACAGGGGGCGAAATAACTATGGCTACACCTTC.

CDR3 sequence: CASSLGRPGGSQPQHF. The CDR3 region has the DNA TGTGCCAGCAGCTTAGGGAGACCGGGGGGCAGTCAGCCCCAGCATTTT. J is TRBJ1-5 and V is TRBV11-2; the D gene is possibly TRBD1 (6 bases). The CDR3 spans 16 residues. V dropped 1 base and J dropped 6 bases, with 16 bases sitting between them. From germline, CDR1 is SGHAT and CDR2 FQNNGV.

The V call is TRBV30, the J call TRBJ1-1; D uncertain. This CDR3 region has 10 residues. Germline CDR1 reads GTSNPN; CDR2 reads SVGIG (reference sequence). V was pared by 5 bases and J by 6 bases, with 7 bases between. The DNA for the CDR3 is TGTGCCTGGGGCCGGGCTGAAGCTTTCTTT. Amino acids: CAWGRAEAFF.

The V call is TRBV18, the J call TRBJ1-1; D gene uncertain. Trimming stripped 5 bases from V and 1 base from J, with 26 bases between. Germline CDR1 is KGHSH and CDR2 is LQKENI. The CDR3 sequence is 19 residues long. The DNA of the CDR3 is TGTGCCAGCTCAAACCTGGCGACAACGACCGTACGGGGGAACACTGAAGCTTTCTTT. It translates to CASSNLATTTVRGNTEAFF.

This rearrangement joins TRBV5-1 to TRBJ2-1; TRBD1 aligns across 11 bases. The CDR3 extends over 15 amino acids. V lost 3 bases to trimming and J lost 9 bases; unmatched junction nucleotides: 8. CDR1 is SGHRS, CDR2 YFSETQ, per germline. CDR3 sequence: CASSWTGGVSGEQFF. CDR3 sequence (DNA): TGCGCCAGCAGCTGGACAGGGGGCGTCTCCGGTGAGCAGTTCTTC.

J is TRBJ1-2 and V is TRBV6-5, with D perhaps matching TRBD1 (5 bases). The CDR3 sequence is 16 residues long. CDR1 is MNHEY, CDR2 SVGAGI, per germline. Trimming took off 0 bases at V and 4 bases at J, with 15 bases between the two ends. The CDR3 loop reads CASSYSGQGAFYGYTF. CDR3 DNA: TGTGCCAGCAGTTACTCGGGGCAGGGCGCTTTCTATGGCTACACCTTC.